This T cell receptor beta chain appears in the sequencing data of a study of cytomegalovirus exposure and HLA in healthy donors. Study-level information: Roughly 85 million unique TCRs from HLA-typed donors made up an early data release.

The study sampled nominally healthy donors, though unrecorded immune exposures were likely. The PCR contained 60 Vbeta and 13 Jbeta primers. Libraries were prepared by immunoSEQ multiplex PCR; TCRdb keeps only in-frame clonotypes and omits some of them. The table includes tens of thousands of clones, roughly 80% detected once. Comment on this clone: As yet, its antigen is unknown.

Study-wide points: In a later analysis, at a false discovery rate of 0.05, roughly 17,000 TCR beta sequences matched HLA alleles. According to the study, roughly 180 TCR beta chains were cytomegalovirus-associated.

V shed 3 bases, J shed 4 bases, and the junction held 11 bases outside the gene matches. The CDR3 loop spans 15 amino acids. Germline V gene lookup returns CDR1 GTSNPN and CDR2 SVGIG (reference sequence). The genes are TRBV30 and TRBJ1-2, with 7 positions matching TRBD1. This sequence originates from a woman between 40 and 55 years old in good health and CMV-seropositive. Sequencing was done on a sample of PBMCs. The CDR3 is CAWREGQMGGYGYTF. DNA of the CDR3: TGTGCCTGGAGAGAGGGACAGATGGGGGGCTATGGCTACACCTTC. Full variable domain (missing parts from reference TRBV30 and TRBJ1-2): SQTIHQWPATLVQPVGSPLSLECTVEGTSNPNLYWYRQAAGRGLQLLFYSVGIGQISSEVPQNLSASRPQDRQFILSSKKLLLSDSGFYLCAWREGQMGGYGYTFGSGTRLTVV.